This TCR beta chain was recorded in a study of glioma-infiltrating T cells. Whole-study results and caveats: Gliomas, especially low-grade, showed above-expected tissue-blood divergence; non-neoplastic patients showed below.

Points on this clonotype: What it binds is unknown. The junction and the germline gene differ at one end; a read error may be behind it.

The iRepertoire nested amplicon-rescue multiplex PCR amplified TCR alpha and beta CDR3s from RNA. For one-step reverse transcription and amplification, about 90-400 ng of tissue mRNA or PBMC total RNA was used. TCRdb fed the multiplex PCR reads into MiXCR, producing one record per CDR3 protein. The table has about 180,000 distinct CDR3 sequences, about 46% seen once. The germline CDR1 and CDR2 sequences are DFQATT and SNEGSKA (reference sequence). The CDR3 runs 16 residues. The chain uses TRBV20-1 and TRBJ2-1; 10 nucleotides line up with TRBD2. The receptor's source is a human donor with low-grade glioma or glioblastoma, undergoing nonglioma brain surgery, or in good health (not recorded which). Material: glioma tissue, nonneoplastic brain tissue, or PBMCs (not recorded which). The CDR3 sequence is CSARKAGGSSCNEQFF. CDR3 nucleotides: TGCAGTGCTAGAAAAGCGGGAGGGAGCTCCTGCAATGAGCAGTTCTTC.